The T cell receptor (beta chain) described here comes from a study of OX40 agonist ivuxolimab in advanced cancers. Overall study results and limits: More expanded clones were found, on average, in CD8+ than in CD4+ T cells. At 0.1 to 3.0 mg/kg, clonal expansion of CD4+ and CD8+ blood T cells had occurred by week 6. Nonresponders included some who also had low normalized T-cell clonal expansion.

The germline gives CDR1 SQVTM, CDR2 ANQGSEA. This CDR3 contains 20 residues. After removal of 4 bases from V and 6 bases from J, the junction contained 22 bases not matched to a gene. Measured with immunoSEQ multiplex PCR; TCRdb has only the in-frame clones, and not every one. The sample yields some 18,000 clones, around 91% seen once. Concerning this clone: What it binds is not known.

This chain uses TRBV29-1 with TRBJ2-3; 13 bases map to TRBD2. The starting material was CD4+ or CD8+ T cells sorted from blood, obtained in a trial of the OX40 agonist ivuxolimab. This clonotype was obtained from an adult with an advanced solid tumor such as melanoma, head and neck, liver or kidney cancer. The CDR3 sequence is CSVVGGLAGVHGKPLDTQYF. Here the CDR3 DNA reads TGCAGCGTTGTTGGTGGACTAGCGGGAGTTCATGGGAAGCCGTTGGATACGCAGTATTTT.